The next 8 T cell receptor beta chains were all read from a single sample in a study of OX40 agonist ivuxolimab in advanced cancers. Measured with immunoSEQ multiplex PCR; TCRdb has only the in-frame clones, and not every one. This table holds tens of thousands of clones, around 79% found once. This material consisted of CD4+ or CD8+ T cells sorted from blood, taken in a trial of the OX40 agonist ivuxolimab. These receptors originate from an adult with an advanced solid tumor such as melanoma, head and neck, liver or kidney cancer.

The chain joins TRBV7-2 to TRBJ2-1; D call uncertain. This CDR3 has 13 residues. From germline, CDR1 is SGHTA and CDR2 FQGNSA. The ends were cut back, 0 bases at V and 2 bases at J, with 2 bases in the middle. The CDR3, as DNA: TGTGCCAGCAGCTTAGCGCCCTACAATGAGCAGTTCTTC. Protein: CASSLAPYNEQFF.

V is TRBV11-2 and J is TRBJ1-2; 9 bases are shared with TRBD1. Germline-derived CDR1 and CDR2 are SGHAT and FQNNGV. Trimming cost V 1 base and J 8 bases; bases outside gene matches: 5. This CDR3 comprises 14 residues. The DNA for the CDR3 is TGTGCCAGCAGCTTAGGAGGGGACAGGGCAGGCTACACCTTC. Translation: CASSLGGDRAGYTF. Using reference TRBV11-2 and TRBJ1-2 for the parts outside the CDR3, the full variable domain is EAGVAQSPRYKIIEKRQSVAFWCNPISGHATLYWYQQILGQGPKLLIQFQNNGVVDDSQLPKDRFSAERLKGVDSTLKIQPAKLEDSAVYLCASSLGGDRAGYTFGSGTRLTVV.

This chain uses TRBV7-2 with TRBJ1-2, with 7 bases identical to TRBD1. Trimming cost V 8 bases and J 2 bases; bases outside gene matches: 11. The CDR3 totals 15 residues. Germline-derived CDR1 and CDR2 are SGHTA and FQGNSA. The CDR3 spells CASHLQGSANYGYTF. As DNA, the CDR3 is TGTGCCAGCCATTTACAGGGGAGCGCAAACTATGGCTACACCTTC. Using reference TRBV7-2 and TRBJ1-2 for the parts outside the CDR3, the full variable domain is GAGVSQSPSNKVTEKGKDVELRCDPISGHTALYWYRQSLGQGLEFLIYFQGNSAPDKSGLPSDRFSAERTGGSVSTLTIQRTQQEDSAVYLCASHLQGSANYGYTFGSGTRLTVV.

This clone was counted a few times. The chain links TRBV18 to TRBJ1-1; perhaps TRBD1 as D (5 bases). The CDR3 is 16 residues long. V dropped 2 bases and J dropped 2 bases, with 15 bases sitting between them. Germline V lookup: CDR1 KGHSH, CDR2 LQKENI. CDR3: CASSPSQGGYNTEAFF. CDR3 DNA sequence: TGTGCCAGCTCACCATCCCAGGGAGGATATAACACTGAAGCTTTCTTT.

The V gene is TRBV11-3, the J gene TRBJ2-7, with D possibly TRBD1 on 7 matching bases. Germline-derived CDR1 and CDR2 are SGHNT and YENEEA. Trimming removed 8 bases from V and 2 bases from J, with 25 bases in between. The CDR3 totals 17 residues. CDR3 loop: CASPPFSEGAIPYEQYV. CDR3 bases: TGTGCCAGCCCCCCGTTTTCGGAGGGGGCCATCCCCTACGAGCAGTACGTC.

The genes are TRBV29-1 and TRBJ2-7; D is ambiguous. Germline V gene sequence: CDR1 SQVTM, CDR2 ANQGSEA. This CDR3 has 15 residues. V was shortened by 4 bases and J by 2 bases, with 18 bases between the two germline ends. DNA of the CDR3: TGCAGCGTTGTGTCGGGCACAACCCCCACCTACGAGCAGTACGTC. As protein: CSVVSGTTPTYEQYV.

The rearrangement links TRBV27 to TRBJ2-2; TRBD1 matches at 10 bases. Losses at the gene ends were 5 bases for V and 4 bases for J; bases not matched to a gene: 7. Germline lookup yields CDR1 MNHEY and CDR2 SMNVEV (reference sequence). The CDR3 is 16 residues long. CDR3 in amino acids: CASSLGQGTFTGELFF. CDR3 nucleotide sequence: TGTGCCAGCAGTCTGGGACAGGGGACCTTCACCGGGGAGCTGTTTTTT.

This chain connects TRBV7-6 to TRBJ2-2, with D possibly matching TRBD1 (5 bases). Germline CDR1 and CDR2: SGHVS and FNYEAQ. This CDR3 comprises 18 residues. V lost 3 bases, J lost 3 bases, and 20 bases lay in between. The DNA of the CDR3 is TGTGCCAGCAGCTTCCAGGGTCGTGTAGATATGGACACCGGGGAGCTGTTTTTT. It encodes CASSFQGRVDMDTGELFF.